This TCR beta chain was recovered during a study of blood T cell repertoires in COVID-19. As for the study in general: Samples of COVID-19 (acute and convalescent) were obtained from the United States, Italy and Spain. The cDNA or gDNA used as material had been derived from T cells, B-cell-depleted T cells, or PBMCs.

Trimming stripped 11 bases from V and 5 bases from J, with 12 bases between. Germline-derived CDR1 and CDR2 are MNHEY and SVGAGI. The length of the CDR3 is 11 residues. TCRdb keeps only in-frame clones here, not all; method: immunoSEQ multiplex PCR. The table records 160,000 or so clones, 80% of them present only once. Specimen: peripheral blood. The clonotype comes from a man aged 70-80 years with active or convalescent COVID-19. This chain uses TRBV6-5 with TRBJ1-1, with D maybe TRBD1 (5 bases). The CDR3 nucleotides are TGTGCCGTCAGCCGGGGGACTGAAGCTTTCTTT. This encodes CAVSRGTEAFF.